Shown below are 6 T cell receptor beta chains from a single sample sequenced in a study of PD-L1 blockade in urothelial cancer. Documented time point: pretreatment peripheral blood. The data were produced by immunoSEQ multiplex PCR, yet TCRdb's version contains in-frame clones alone and is incomplete. The sample lists 60,000 or so clones; around 81% were seen once. The material sequenced was PBMCs, taken around atezolizumab (anti-PD-L1) treatment. These TCRs come from a man between 65 and 79 years old with urothelial cancer.

This sequence joins TRBV5-6 and TRBJ1-5, with 7 bases matching TRBD1. This CDR3 comprises 16 residues. Germline lookup yields CDR1 SGHDT and CDR2 YYEEEE. The ends lost 0 bases at V and 2 bases at J; junction bases unmatched: 5. The CDR3 nucleotides are TGTGCCAGCAGCTTGGACACAGGGGTAGGCAATCAGCCCCAGCATTTT. Protein product: CASSLDTGVGNQPQHF.

V and J are TRBV6-5 and TRBJ2-5; 9 positions agree with TRBD1. Germline CDR1 and CDR2: MNHEY and SVGAGI. Trimming took 4 bases from V and 5 from J; bases not matched to a gene: 5. The CDR3 extends over 14 amino acids. The CDR3 region has the DNA TGTGCCAGCAGTTCGGGGACAGGGAAGGAGACCCAGTACTTC. Amino acids: CASSSGTGKETQYF.

The rearrangement links TRBV7-6 to TRBJ2-1, with a weak D call TRBD1 (5 bases). This CDR3 region has 15 residues. V lost 2 bases and J 2 bases, leaving 10 bases between the germline ends. Germline V gene data show CDR1 as SGHVS and CDR2 as FNYEAQ. The CDR3 region is CASSLLDTPYNEQFF. The CDR3 DNA reads TGTGCCAGCAGCTTACTGGACACCCCCTACAATGAGCAGTTCTTC.

The chain joins TRBV7-9 to TRBJ2-7; 8 bases are a match to TRBD2. CDR1 is SEHNR and CDR2 is FQNEAQ in the germline V gene (reference sequence). Trimming took 5 bases from V and 3 from J; bases not matched to a gene: 3. CDR3 size: 13 residues. CDR3 in amino acids: CASSTSGGYEQYF. CDR3 coding DNA: TGTGCCAGCAGCACGAGCGGGGGCTACGAGCAGTACTTC.

The V gene is TRBV19, the J gene TRBJ1-1, with 8 nucleotides matching TRBD1. The CDR3 is 15 amino acids. V dropped 9 bases and J dropped 0; count of bases not matched to a gene: 9. The V gene's germline CDR1 is LNHDA and CDR2 SQIVND (reference sequence). The CDR3 region has the DNA TGTGCCAGCCCTCAGGACAGGGAGTTGAACACTGAAGCTTTCTTT. Its translation: CASPQDRELNTEAFF.

V gene TRBV5-1 combines with J gene TRBJ2-3; 14 bases are a match to TRBD2. CDR1 SGHRS and CDR2 YFSETQ come from the germline V gene. The CDR3 has 15 residues. The trim removed 4 bases at V and 4 bases at J, leaving 2 bases unmatched. CDR3 sequence (DNA): TGCGCCAGCAGCGGGACTAGCGGGAGTGCAGATACGCAGTATTTT. This translates into CASSGTSGSADTQYF.